This T cell receptor beta chain was captured by sequencing in a study of shared clonotypes between healthy human individuals. Study results and limitations: Four donors shared about 4.5% of their naive CD4 clonotypes.

Remarks on this clone: What it binds is not known.

Profiled with immunoSEQ multiplex PCR; TCRdb holds only in-frame clones, not every one. The sample consists of about 2.3 million clones, around 93% of them appearing once. This CDR3 is 19 amino acids long. V gave up 4 bases and J gave up 2 bases; unmatched junction bases: 14. Germline CDR1 is MNHEY and CDR2 is SMNVEV (reference sequence). Sequencing used naive CD4+ T cells from PBMCs. Subset denoted: CD45RA+ positively selected. V and J are TRBV27 and TRBJ2-7, with TRBD2 identical over 13 bases. The sequence was collected from a man aged 18 to 35 in good health. Some clones in this sample may be carry-over from other donors' samples. The CDR3 is CASSSSRTSGRGFAYEQYF. The CDR3 DNA follows: TGTGCCAGCAGTTCAAGCCGGACTAGCGGGAGAGGTTTCGCCTACGAGCAGTACTTC.